Included here is one T cell receptor (beta chain) sequence, with context. The sample belongs to a study of cytomegalovirus exposure and HLA in healthy donors. Study at large: Caucasian-associated ancestry cluster membership applied to approximately 80% of several hundred genotyped donors.

With 60 Vbeta and 13 Jbeta primers, the PCR was carried out. Profiling relied on immunoSEQ multiplex PCR, and the TCRdb table lists in-frame clones only, not all of them. This sample contains around 75,000 clones. CDR3 size: 16 residues. V lost 5 bases and J 0 bases, leaving 16 bases between the germline ends. CDR1 is SEHNR and CDR2 is FQNEAQ in the germline V gene (reference sequence). This chain connects TRBV7-9 to TRBJ1-2, with TRBD1 as a possible D gene (6 bases). The origin of this receptor is a woman aged 55 to 70 in good health and CMV-seronegative. The source material was PBMCs. The CDR3 sequence: CASSLGGQDANYGYTF. CDR3 DNA: TGTGCCAGCAGCCTAGGGGGGCAGGACGCTAACTATGGCTACACCTTC. Together with reference TRBV7-9 and TRBJ1-2, the CDR3 gives the full variable domain: DTGVSQNPRHKITKRGQNVTFRCDPISEHNRLYWYRQTLGQGPEFLTYFQNEAQLEKSRLLSDRFSAERPKGSFSTLEIQRTEQGDSAMYLCASSLGGQDANYGYTFGSGTRLTVV.